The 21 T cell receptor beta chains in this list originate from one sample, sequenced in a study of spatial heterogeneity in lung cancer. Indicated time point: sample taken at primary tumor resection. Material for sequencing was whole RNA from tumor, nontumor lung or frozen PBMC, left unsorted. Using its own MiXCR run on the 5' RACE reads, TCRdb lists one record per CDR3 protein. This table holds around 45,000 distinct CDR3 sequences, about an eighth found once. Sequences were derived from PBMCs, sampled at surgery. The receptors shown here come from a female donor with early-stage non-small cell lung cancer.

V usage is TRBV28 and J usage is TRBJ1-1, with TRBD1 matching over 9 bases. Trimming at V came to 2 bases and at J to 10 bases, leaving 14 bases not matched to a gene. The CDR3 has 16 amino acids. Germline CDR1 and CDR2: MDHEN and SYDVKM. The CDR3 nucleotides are TGTGCCAGCAGTTTAACCCTGGGACAGGGCATTTCGGCAGCTTTCTTT. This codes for CASSLTLGQGISAAFF.

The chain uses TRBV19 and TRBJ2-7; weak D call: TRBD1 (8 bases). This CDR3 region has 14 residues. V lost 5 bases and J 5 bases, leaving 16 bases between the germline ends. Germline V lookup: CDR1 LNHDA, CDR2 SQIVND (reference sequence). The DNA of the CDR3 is TGTGCCAGTAGTCCGACAGGGGAGGGCCACGAGCAGTACTTC. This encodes CASSPTGEGHEQYF.

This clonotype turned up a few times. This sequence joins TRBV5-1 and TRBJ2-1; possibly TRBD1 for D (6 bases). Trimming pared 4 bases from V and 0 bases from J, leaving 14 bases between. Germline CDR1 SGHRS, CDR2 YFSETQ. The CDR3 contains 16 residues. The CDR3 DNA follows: TGCGCCAGCAGCAGGAGACAGGCGAGCTCCTACAATGAGCAGTTCTTC. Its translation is CASSRRQASSYNEQFF. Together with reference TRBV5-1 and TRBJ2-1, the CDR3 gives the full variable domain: KAGVTQTPRYLIKTRGQQVTLSCSPISGHRSVSWYQQTPGQGLQFLFEYFSETQRNKGNFPGRFSGRQFSNSRSEMNVSTLELGDSALYLCASSRRQASSYNEQFFGPGTRLTVL.

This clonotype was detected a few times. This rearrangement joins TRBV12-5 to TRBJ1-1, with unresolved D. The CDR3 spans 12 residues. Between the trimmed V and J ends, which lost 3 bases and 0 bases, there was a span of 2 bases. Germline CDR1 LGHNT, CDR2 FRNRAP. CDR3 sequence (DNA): TGTGCTAGTGGTTTTTTGAACACTGAAGCTTTCTTT. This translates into CASGFLNTEAFF.

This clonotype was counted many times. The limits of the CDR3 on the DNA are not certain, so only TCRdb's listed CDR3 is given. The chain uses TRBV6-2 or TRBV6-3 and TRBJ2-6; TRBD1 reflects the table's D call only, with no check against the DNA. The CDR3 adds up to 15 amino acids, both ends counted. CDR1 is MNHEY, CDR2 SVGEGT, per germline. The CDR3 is CASSSSGSGANVLTF.

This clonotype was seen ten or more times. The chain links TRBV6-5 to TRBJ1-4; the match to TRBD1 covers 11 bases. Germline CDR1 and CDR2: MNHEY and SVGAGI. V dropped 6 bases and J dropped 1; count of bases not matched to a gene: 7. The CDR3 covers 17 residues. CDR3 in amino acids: CASSWTGGLETNEKLFF. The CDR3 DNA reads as TGTGCCAGCAGCTGGACAGGGGGCCTGGAAACTAATGAAAAACTGTTTTTT.

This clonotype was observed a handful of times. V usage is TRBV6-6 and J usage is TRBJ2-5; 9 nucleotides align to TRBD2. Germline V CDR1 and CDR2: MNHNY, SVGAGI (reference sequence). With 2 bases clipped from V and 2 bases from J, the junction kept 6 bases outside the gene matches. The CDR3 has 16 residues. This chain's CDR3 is CASSYDSGGIQETQYF. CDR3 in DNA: TGTGCCAGCAGTTACGACAGCGGGGGGATACAAGAGACCCAGTACTTC.

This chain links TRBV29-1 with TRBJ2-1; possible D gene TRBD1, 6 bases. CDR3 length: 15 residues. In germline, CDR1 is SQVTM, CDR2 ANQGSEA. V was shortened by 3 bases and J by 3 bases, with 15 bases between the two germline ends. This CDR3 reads CSVDPSRGGYNEQFF. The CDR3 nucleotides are TGCAGCGTTGACCCCTCGCGAGGGGGCTACAATGAGCAGTTCTTC.

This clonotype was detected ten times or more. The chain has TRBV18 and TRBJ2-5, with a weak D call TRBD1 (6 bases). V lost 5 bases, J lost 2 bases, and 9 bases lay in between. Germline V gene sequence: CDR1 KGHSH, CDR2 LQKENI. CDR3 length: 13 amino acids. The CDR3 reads CASSGGLQETQYF. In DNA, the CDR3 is TGTGCCAGCTCAGGGGGCCTACAAGAGACCCAGTACTTC.

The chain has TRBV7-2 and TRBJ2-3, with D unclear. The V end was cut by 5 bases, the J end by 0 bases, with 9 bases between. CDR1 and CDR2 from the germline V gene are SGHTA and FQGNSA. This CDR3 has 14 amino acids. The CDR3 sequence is CASSPDRSTDTQYF. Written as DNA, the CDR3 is TGTGCCAGCAGCCCCGACCGGAGCACAGATACGCAGTATTTT.

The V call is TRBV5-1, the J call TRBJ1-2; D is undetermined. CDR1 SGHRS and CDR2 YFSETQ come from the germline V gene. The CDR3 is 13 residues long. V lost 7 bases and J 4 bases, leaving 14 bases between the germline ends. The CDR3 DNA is TGCGCCAGCCGAACACCGACCGCCTATGGCTACACCTTC. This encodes CASRTPTAYGYTF.

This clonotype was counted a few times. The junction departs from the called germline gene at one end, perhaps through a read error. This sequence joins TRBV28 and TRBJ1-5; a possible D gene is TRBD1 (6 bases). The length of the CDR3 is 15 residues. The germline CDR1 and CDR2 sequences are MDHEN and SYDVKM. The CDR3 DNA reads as TGTGCCAGCAGTTGGCCCGGCGGGGGCAACCAGCCCCAGCATTTT. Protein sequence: CASSWPGGGNQPQHF.

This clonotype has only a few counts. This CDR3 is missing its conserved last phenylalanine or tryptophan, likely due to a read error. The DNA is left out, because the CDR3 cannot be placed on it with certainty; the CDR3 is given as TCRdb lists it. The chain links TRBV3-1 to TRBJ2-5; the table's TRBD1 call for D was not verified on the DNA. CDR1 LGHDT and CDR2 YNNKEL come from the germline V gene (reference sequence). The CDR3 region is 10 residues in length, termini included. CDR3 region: CASTRLPRRL.

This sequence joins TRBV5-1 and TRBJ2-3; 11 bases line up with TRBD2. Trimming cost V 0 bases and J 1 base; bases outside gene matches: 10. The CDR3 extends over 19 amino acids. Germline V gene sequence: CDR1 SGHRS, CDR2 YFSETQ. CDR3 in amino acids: CASSLVTSGGRSGTDTQYF. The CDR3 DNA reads TGCGCCAGCAGCTTGGTCACTAGCGGGGGACGTTCGGGCACAGATACGCAGTATTTT.

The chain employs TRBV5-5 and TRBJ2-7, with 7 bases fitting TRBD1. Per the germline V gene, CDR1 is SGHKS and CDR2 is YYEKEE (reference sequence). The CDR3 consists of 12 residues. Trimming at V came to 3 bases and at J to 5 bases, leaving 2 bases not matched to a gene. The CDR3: CASSSDRDEQYF. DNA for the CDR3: TGTGCCAGCAGCTCCGACAGGGACGAGCAGTACTTC. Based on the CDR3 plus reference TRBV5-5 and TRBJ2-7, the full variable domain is DAGVTQSPTHLIKTRGQQVTLRCSPISGHKSVSWYQQVLGQGPQFIFQYYEKEERGRGNFPDRFSARQFPNYSSELNVNALLLGDSALYLCASSSDRDEQYFGPGTRLTVT.

The CDR3 DNA is TGTGCCAGCAGCCCAACAGGGCTCGGGGCCAACGTCCTGACTTTC. Its translation is CASSPTGLGANVLTF. The genes are TRBV6-5 and TRBJ2-6, with a possible D match to TRBD1 (6 bases). The germline CDR1 and CDR2 sequences are MNHEY and SVGAGI. V dropped 6 bases and J dropped 4 bases, with 13 bases sitting between them. There are 15 residues in the CDR3.

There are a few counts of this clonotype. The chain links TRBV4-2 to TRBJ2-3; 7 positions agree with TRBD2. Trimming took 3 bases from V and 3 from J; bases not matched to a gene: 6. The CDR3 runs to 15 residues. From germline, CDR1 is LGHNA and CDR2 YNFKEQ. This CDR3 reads CASSHGTGGTDTQYF. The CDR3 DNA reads TGTGCCAGCAGCCATGGGACCGGGGGGACAGATACGCAGTATTTT.

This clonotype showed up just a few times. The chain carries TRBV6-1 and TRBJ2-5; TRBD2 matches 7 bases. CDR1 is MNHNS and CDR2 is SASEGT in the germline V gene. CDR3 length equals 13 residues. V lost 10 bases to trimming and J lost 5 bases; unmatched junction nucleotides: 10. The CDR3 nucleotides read TGTGCCAACCGAGAGGGAGGGGCCGAGACCCAGTACTTC. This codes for CANREGGAETQYF.

CDR3 amino acids: CASSFERFYGYTF. The CDR3 DNA follows: TGTGCCAGCAGCTTCGAAAGATTCTATGGCTACACCTTC. The chain employs TRBV5-6 and TRBJ1-2; D is undetermined. Germline-derived CDR1 and CDR2 are SGHDT and YYEEEE. Trimming cost V 2 bases and J 4 bases, with 9 bases left between them. The CDR3 has 13 residues.

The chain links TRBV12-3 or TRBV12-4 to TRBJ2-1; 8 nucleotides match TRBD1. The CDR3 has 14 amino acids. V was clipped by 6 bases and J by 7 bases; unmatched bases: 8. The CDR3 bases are TGTGCCAGCAGCCGATCAGGGGGCAGGAATGAGCAGTTCTTC. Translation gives CASSRSGGRNEQFF.

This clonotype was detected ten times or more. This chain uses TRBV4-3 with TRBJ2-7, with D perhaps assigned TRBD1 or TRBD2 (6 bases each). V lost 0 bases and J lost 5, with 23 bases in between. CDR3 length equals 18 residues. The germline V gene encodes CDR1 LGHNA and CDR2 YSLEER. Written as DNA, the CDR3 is TGCGCCAGCAGCCAAGATTTTGTCCTCGGGGGACAACCGCACGAGCAGTACTTC. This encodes CASSQDFVLGGQPHEQYF.